The 9 T cell receptor beta chains listed next were all sequenced from one sample in a study of blood T cell repertoires in COVID-19. The protocol was immunoSEQ multiplex PCR, while the TCRdb copy is restricted to in-frame clones and leaves out a portion. The sample yields approximately 150,000 clones, about four fifths seen once. The specimen was peripheral blood. The receptor source for this set is a human donor with acute or convalescent COVID-19. The donor label of this sample is uncertain.

The chain joins TRBV19 to TRBJ1-1; 10 nucleotides line up with TRBD1. This CDR3 spans 16 amino acids. The V segment lost 3 bases and the J segment 5 bases; nucleotides outside the gene matches: 9. CDR1 is LNHDA and CDR2 is SQIVND in the germline V gene (reference sequence). In DNA form, the CDR3 reads TGTGCCAGTAGTATCACCCGACAGGGGGCAAGAACTGAAGCTTTCTTT. Protein: CASSITRQGARTEAFF.

The CDR3 protein is CASSLDLGQLNTEAFF. CDR3 nucleotide sequence: TGTGCCAGCAGCTTAGACCTCGGACAGCTCAACACTGAAGCTTTCTTT. The genes are TRBV13 and TRBJ1-1, with D possibly being TRBD1 (6 bases). This CDR3 is 16 amino acids long. Germline CDR1 and CDR2: PRHDT and FYEKMQ (reference sequence). V lost 1 base and J lost 2, with 14 bases in between.

Regarding this clone: No conserved phenylalanine or tryptophan is present at the end of the CDR3, so a read error is the likely explanation. Because the CDR3's place on the DNA is in doubt, the DNA is left out and the CDR3 is given as listed by TCRdb. This sequence joins TRBV19 and TRBJ1-2; the table gives TRBD1 as D, unverified against the DNA. In germline, CDR1 is LNHDA, CDR2 SQIVND (reference sequence). The CDR3 spans 11 amino acids, including both terminal residues. Here the CDR3 reads CASMTPDRAKV.

This clone was counted once. The rearrangement uses TRBV5-8 and TRBJ1-5; possible D gene TRBD1, 6 bases. The germline V gene encodes CDR1 SGHTS and CDR2 YDEGEE. The CDR3 spans 15 residues. Trimming removed 0 bases at V and 6 bases at J, with 13 bases between. Written as DNA, the CDR3 is TGTGCCAGCAGCTTGGTCATCACAGGGACTCAGCCCCAGCATTTT. Its protein product is CASSLVITGTQPQHF.

The genes are TRBV5-5 and TRBJ2-2; 10 bases fit TRBD1. The V and J ends lost 2 bases and 7 bases, in that order; junction bases with no gene match: 11. The CDR3 runs to 17 residues. CDR1 and CDR2 from the germline V gene are SGHKS and YYEKEE (reference sequence). Written as DNA, the CDR3 is TGTGCCAGCAGCTTTATGGCTCGGACAGGGGGTCACGGGGAGCTGTTTTTT. Translation gives CASSFMARTGGHGELFF.

The V call is TRBV18, the J call TRBJ2-4; 10 positions agree with TRBD2. V shed 6 bases and J 8 bases; nucleotides not matched to a gene: 7. CDR1 and CDR2 from the germline V gene are KGHSH and LQKENI. The CDR3 is 14 amino acids. CDR3 protein: CASSPSSGGDIQYF. The CDR3 coding sequence is TGTGCCAGCTCGCCTTCTAGCGGGGGTGACATTCAGTACTTC.

V and J are TRBV15 and TRBJ1-1; D is possibly TRBD1 (6 bases). The germline V gene encodes CDR1 LNHNV and CDR2 YYDKDF (reference sequence). The CDR3 spans 13 residues. Trimming removed 0 bases from V and 9 bases from J, with 11 bases in between. The CDR3 sequence is CATSRDGTGKAFF. The DNA of the CDR3 is TGTGCCACCAGCAGAGATGGAACAGGGAAAGCTTTCTTT. Complete variable domain (other parts from reference TRBV15 and TRBJ1-1): DAMVIQNPRYQVTQFGKPVTLSCSQTLNHNVMYWYQQKSSQAPKLLFHYYDKDFNNEADTPDNFQSRRPNTSFCFLDIRSPGLGDTAMYLCATSRDGTGKAFFGQGTRLTVV.

The rearrangement uses TRBV19 and TRBJ1-2; the D gene is possibly TRBD1 (6 bases). CDR1 and CDR2 from the germline V gene are LNHDA and SQIVND (reference sequence). There are 13 residues in the CDR3. The V gene lost 5 bases and the J gene lost 8 bases, with 15 bases spanning the gap. The CDR3 coding sequence is TGTGCCAGTAGTCTCAGAAGGGGGTTGGGCTACACCTTC. Its translation is CASSLRRGLGYTF.

V usage is TRBV6-5 and J usage is TRBJ1-4; 9 positions agree with TRBD1. The V gene's germline CDR1 is MNHEY and CDR2 SVGAGI. The junction had 7 bases not matched to a gene; V was cut back by 6 bases and J by 8 bases. The CDR3 has 14 residues. CDR3 DNA: TGTGCCAGCAGACCCGGGACAGGGAGAGAAAAACTGTTTTTT. Translation: CASRPGTGREKLFF.